This T cell receptor (beta chain) originates from a study of STAT3 mutations in large granular lymphocyte leukemia. Concerning this clone: Its target is unknown.

General observations from the study: Every T-LGLL patient had at least one immunodominant TCRbeta clonotype.

CDR1 and CDR2 (germline): GTSNPN, SVGIG (reference sequence). J was trimmed by 5 bases and V by 2 bases; bases with no gene match: 7. This CDR3 has 15 amino acids. TCRdb's table, derived via immunoSEQ multiplex PCR, lists solely in-frame clones and lacks some. The sample holds 3,000 to 3,500 clones, about 74% seen once. Sequenced input: peripheral blood mononuclear cells. The source of this sequence is a man in his 60s with T-cell large granular lymphocyte leukemia. Some clones in this sample may be carry-over from other donors' samples. The rearrangement uses TRBV30 and TRBJ2-1; 9 bases agree with TRBD2. In DNA, the CDR3 is TGTGCCTGGAGTTCAGAGACTAGCGGAAACAATGAGCAGTTCTTC. Translating it yields CAWSSETSGNNEQFF.